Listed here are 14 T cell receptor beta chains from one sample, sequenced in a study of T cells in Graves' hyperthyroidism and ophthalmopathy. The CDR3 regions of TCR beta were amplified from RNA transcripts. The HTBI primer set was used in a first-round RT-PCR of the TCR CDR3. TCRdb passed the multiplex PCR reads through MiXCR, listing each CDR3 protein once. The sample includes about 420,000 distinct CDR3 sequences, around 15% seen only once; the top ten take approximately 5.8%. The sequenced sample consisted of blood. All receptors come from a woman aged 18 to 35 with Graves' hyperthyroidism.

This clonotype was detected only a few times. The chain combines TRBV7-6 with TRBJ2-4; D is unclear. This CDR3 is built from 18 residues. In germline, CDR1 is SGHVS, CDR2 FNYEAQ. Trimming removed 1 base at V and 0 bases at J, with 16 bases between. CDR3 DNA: TGTGCCAGCAGCTTAGAGGGTGGTTTACTGAGAGCCAAAAACATTCAGTACTTC. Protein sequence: CASSLEGGLLRAKNIQYF.

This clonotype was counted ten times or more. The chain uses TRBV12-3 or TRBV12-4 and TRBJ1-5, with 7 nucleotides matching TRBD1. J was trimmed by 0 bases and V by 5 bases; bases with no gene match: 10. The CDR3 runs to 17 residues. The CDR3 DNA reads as TGTGCCAGCAGTCCAAGGGGGCAGTCGTATAGCAATCAGCCCCAGCATTTT. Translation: CASSPRGQSYSNQPQHF.

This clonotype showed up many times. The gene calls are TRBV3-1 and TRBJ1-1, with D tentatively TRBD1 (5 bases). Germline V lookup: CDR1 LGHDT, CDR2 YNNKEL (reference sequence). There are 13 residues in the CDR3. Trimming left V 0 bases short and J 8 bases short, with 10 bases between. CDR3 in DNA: TGTGCCAGCAGCCAAGATCGGGGGTCCGAAGCTTTCTTT. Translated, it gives CASSQDRGSEAFF.

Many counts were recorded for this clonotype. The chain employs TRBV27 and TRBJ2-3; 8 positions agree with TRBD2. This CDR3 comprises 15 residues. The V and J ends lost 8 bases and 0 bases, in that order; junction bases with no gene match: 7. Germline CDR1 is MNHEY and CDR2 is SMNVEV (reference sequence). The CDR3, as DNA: TGTGCCAGCGGTACTAGCGGAGATAGCACAGATACGCAGTATTTT. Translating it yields CASGTSGDSTDTQYF.

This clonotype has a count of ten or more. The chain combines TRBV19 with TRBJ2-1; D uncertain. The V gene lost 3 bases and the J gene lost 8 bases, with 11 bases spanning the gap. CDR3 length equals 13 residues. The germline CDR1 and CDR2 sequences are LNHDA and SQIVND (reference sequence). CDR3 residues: CASSISRPDEQFF. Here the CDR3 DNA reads TGTGCCAGTAGTATTTCCCGTCCGGATGAGCAGTTCTTC.

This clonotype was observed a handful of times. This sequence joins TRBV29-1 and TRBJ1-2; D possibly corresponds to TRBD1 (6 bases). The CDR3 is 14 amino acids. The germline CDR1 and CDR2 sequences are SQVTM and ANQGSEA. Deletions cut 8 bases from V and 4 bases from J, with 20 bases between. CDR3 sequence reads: CSFPNRDSLYGYTF. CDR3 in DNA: TGCAGCTTCCCCAACAGGGATTCCCTCTATGGCTACACCTTC. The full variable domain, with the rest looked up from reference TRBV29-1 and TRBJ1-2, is SAVISQKPSRDICQRGTSLTIQCQVDSQVTMMFWYRQQPGQSLTLIATANQGSEATYESGFVIDKFPISRPNLTFSTLTVSNMSPEDSSIYLCSFPNRDSLYGYTFGSGTRLTVV.

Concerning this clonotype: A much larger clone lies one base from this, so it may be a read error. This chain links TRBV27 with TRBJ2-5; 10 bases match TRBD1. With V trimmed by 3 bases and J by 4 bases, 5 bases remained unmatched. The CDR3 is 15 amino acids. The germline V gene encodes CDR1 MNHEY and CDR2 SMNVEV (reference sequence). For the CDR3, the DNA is TGTGCCAGCAGTTTCCGGGACAGGGGTCCAGAGACCCAGTACTTC. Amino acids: CASSFRDRGPETQYF.

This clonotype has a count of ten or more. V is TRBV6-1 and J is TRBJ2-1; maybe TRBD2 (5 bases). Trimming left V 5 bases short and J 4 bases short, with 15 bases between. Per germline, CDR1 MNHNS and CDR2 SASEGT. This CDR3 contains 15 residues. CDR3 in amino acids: CASSTGLAPYNEQFF. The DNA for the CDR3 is TGTGCCAGCAGTACCGGACTTGCCCCTTACAATGAGCAGTTCTTC.

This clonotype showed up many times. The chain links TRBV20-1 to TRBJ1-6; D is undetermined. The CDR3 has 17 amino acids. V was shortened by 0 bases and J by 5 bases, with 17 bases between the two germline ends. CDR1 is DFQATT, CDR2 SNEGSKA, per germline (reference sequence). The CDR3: CSARDPSGLENNSPLHF. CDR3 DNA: TGCAGTGCTAGAGATCCCTCAGGCCTCGAGAATAATTCACCCCTCCACTTT.

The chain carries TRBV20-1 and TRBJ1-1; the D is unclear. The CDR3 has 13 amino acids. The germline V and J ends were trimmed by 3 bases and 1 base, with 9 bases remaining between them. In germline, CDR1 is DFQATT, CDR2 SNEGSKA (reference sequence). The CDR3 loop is CSASKQANTEAFF. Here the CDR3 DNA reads TGCAGTGCTAGTAAGCAAGCGAACACTGAAGCTTTCTTT.

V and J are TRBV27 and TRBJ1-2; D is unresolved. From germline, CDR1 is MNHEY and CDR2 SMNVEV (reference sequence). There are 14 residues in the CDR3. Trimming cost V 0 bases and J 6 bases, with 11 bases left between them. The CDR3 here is CASSLSGSGDGYTF. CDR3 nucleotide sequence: TGTGCCAGCAGTTTATCCGGGAGTGGTGATGGCTACACCTTC.

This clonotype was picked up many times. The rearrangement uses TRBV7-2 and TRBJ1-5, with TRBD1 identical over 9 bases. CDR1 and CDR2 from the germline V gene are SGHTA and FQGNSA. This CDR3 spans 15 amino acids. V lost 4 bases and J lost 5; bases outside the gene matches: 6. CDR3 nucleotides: TGTGCCAGCAGCTGGGCGGGGACAGGGTATCAGCCCCAGCATTTT. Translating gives CASSWAGTGYQPQHF. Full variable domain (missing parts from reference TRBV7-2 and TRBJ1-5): GAGVSQSPSNKVTEKGKDVELRCDPISGHTALYWYRQSLGQGLEFLIYFQGNSAPDKSGLPSDRFSAERTGGSVSTLTIQRTQQEDSAVYLCASSWAGTGYQPQHFGDGTRLSIL.

The CDR3 region has the DNA TGTGCCAGCAGCTTAGTAGGACTAGCGGGAGCTCATGAGCAGTTCTTC. Translated, it gives CASSLVGLAGAHEQFF. This chain connects TRBV7-8 to TRBJ2-1, with 13 positions matching TRBD2. Germline trimming cut 1 base from V and 8 bases from J; bases unmatched to any gene: 5. Germline V gene data show CDR1 as SGHVS and CDR2 as FQNEAQ. The CDR3 sequence is 16 residues long.

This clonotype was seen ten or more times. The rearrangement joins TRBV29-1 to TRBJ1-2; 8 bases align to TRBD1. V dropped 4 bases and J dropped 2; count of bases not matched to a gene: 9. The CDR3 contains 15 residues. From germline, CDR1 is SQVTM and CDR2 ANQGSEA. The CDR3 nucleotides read TGCAGCGTTGCAAACCCAGGGGGCGACAACTATGGCTACACCTTC. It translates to CSVANPGGDNYGYTF.